A single sample is the source of the 30 T cell receptor beta chains below, sequenced in a study of blood T cell repertoires in COVID-19. Data came from immunoSEQ multiplex PCR; TCRdb stores just in-frame clones and leaves some out. This table holds about 150,000 clones, roughly 90% found once. Source material: peripheral blood. The receptors derive from a man aged 18 to 30 with COVID-19, enrolled during active disease.

This chain connects TRBV30 to TRBJ1-2; possibly TRBD1 for D (5 bases). V lost 1 base to trimming and J lost 10 bases, with 10 bases between them. The germline V gene has CDR1 GTSNPN and CDR2 SVGIG (reference sequence). This CDR3 contains 11 residues. In DNA form, the CDR3 reads TGTGCCTGGAGTGCGGGGGGGAACTACACCTTC. This sequence encodes CAWSAGGNYTF.

J is TRBJ2-7 and V is TRBV10-2, with TRBD2 matching over 11 bases. Germline lookup yields CDR1 WSHSY and CDR2 SAAADI. This CDR3 has 17 residues. J gave up 1 base and V 3 bases, and 8 bases lay outside the gene matches. CDR3 sequence reads: CASSENRWTSGSYEQYF. Here the CDR3 DNA reads TGCGCCAGCAGTGAAAATCGTTGGACTAGCGGGTCCTACGAGCAGTACTTC.

The chain couples TRBV19 to TRBJ1-2; D not certain. Germline V lookup: CDR1 LNHDA, CDR2 SQIVND (reference sequence). V lost 0 bases and J lost 4, with 15 bases in between. This CDR3 is 16 amino acids long. The CDR3 sequence: CASSIDPVSGLYGYTF. Written as DNA, the CDR3 is TGTGCCAGTAGTATAGATCCGGTGAGCGGACTCTATGGCTACACCTTC.

The chain links TRBV11-2 to TRBJ2-2; D remains unclear. Looked up from germline, CDR1 is SGHAT and CDR2 is FQNNGV. Trimming took off 2 bases at V and 1 base at J, with 5 bases between the two ends. The CDR3 length is 14 residues. The CDR3 loop is CASSLFQNTGELFF. The CDR3 coding sequence is TGTGCCAGCAGCTTATTTCAGAACACCGGGGAGCTGTTTTTT.

This CDR3 is CATGTSGDTGELFF. The CDR3 coding sequence is TGTGCCACCGGGACTAGCGGAGACACCGGGGAGCTGTTTTTT. The chain is built from TRBV4-2 and TRBJ2-2, with TRBD2 identical over 11 bases. The length of the CDR3 is 14 residues. With V trimmed by 10 bases and J by 3 bases, 4 bases remained unmatched. Germline CDR1 and CDR2: LGHNA and YNFKEQ.

This rearrangement joins TRBV14 to TRBJ1-1; 7 nucleotides match TRBD1. The CDR3 is made up of 14 amino acids. Germline V CDR1 and CDR2: SGHDN, FVKESK. The V segment lost 4 bases and the J segment 4 bases; nucleotides outside the gene matches: 6. The CDR3 DNA sequence: TGTGCCAGCAGCCCTACAGGGGTCAGCACTGAAGCTTTCTTT. As protein: CASSPTGVSTEAFF.

The chain carries TRBV21-1 and TRBJ2-1; TRBD1, the table's D call, lacks a check against the DNA. TRBV21-1 has pseudogene status. The CDR3 loop spans 13 amino acids. The CDR3 DNA reads as TGTGCCAGCAGCAGGCATCGCTTCCCCCAGCAGTTCTTC. Protein product: CASSRHRFPQQFF.

This chain joins TRBV6-5 and TRBJ2-5, with TRBD2 matching 8 bases. The J segment lost 2 bases and the V segment lost 7 bases, leaving 9 bases of the junction unmatched. CDR3 length: 15 residues. Germline CDR1 and CDR2: MNHEY and SVGAGI. The CDR3 spells CASIGLAGNQETQYF. For the CDR3, the DNA is TGTGCCAGCATTGGGCTAGCGGGTAATCAAGAGACCCAGTACTTC.

The chain has TRBV29-1 and TRBJ2-6, with 10 bases lining up with TRBD1. This CDR3 spans 16 amino acids. CDR1 and CDR2 from the germline V gene are SQVTM and ANQGSEA. Trimming at V came to 7 bases and at J to 3 bases, leaving 9 bases not matched to a gene. The chain's CDR3 is CSALPGQGGGANVLTF. The CDR3 DNA follows: TGCAGCGCACTACCTGGACAGGGGGGTGGGGCCAACGTCCTGACTTTC.

The chain uses TRBV28 and TRBJ1-3; D call uncertain. Germline-derived CDR1 and CDR2 are MDHEN and SYDVKM. This CDR3 is built from 14 residues. V lost 4 bases to trimming and J lost 0 bases, with 7 bases between them. CDR3 DNA: TGTGCCAGCAGTTCAGGCGTCTCTGGAAACACCATATATTTT. Amino acids: CASSSGVSGNTIYF.

The chain joins TRBV2 to TRBJ2-7, with TRBD2 matching 13 bases. V was clipped by 8 bases and J by 5 bases; unmatched bases: 6. This CDR3 contains 14 residues. From germline, CDR1 is SNHLY and CDR2 FYNNEI. The CDR3 nucleotides read TGTGCCAGCCCTGGACTAGCGGGAGCCCACGAGCAGTACTTC. As protein: CASPGLAGAHEQYF. The full variable domain, its missing parts supplied by reference TRBV2 and TRBJ2-7, is EPEVTQTPSHQVTQMGQEVILRCVPISNHLYFYWYRQILGQKVEFLVSFYNNEISEKSEIFDDQFSVERPDGSNFTLKIRSTKLEDSAMYFCASPGLAGAHEQYFGPGTRLTVT.

V and J are TRBV19 and TRBJ1-2, with 7 bases lining up with TRBD1. With V trimmed by 5 bases and J by 0 bases, 3 bases remained unmatched. Germline V gene lookup returns CDR1 LNHDA and CDR2 SQIVND (reference sequence). This CDR3 has 14 amino acids. CDR3 DNA: TGTGCCAGTAGTTCAGGGGGTCCTAACTATGGCTACACCTTC. This codes for CASSSGGPNYGYTF.

The V gene is TRBV28, the J gene TRBJ2-3; maybe TRBD2 (6 bases). The V end was cut by 8 bases, the J end by 1 base, with 16 bases between. This CDR3 comprises 15 residues. The V gene's germline CDR1 is MDHEN and CDR2 SYDVKM. CDR3 in amino acids: CASAGRGWGTDTQYF. The CDR3 nucleotides are TGTGCCAGCGCGGGGCGGGGATGGGGCACAGATACGCAGTATTTT. Looking up the rest from reference TRBV28 and TRBJ2-3 gives the full variable domain: DVKVTQSSRYLVKRTGEKVFLECVQDMDHENMFWYRQDPGLGLRLIYFSYDVKMKEKGDIPEGYSVSREKKERFSLILESASTNQTSMYLCASAGRGWGTDTQYFGPGTRLTVL.

The chain links TRBV27 to TRBJ1-4; 11 nucleotides align to TRBD1. Germline loops: CDR1 MNHEY, CDR2 SMNVEV (reference sequence). The CDR3 is 19 amino acids. V trimming: 4 bases; J trimming: 0 bases; junction bases outside the gene matches: 10. Written as DNA, the CDR3 is TGTGCCAGCAGTTCAATCTGGGGGGGACAGGGGGCAACTAATGAAAAACTGTTTTTT. Residues: CASSSIWGGQGATNEKLFF.

This sequence joins TRBV7-2 and TRBJ2-2, with D maybe TRBD1 (6 bases). CDR1 and CDR2 from the germline V gene are SGHTA and FQGNSA. The V gene lost 5 bases and the J gene lost 2 bases, with 12 bases spanning the gap. The CDR3 runs 15 residues. CDR3 sequence reads: CASSLVGGNTGELFF. CDR3 DNA sequence: TGTGCCAGCAGCCTAGTAGGGGGTAACACCGGGGAGCTGTTTTTT.

The chain uses TRBV2 and TRBJ1-5; possibly TRBD1 for D (6 bases). V lost 3 bases and J lost 5, with 17 bases in between. The CDR3 has 16 residues. From germline, CDR1 is SNHLY and CDR2 FYNNEI. The CDR3 DNA is TGTGCCAGCAGTGATTGGGCCAGGGGAACTTATCAGCCCCAGCATTTT. This translates into CASSDWARGTYQPQHF.

The chain joins TRBV7-2 to TRBJ1-3, with 10 bases fitting TRBD1. This CDR3 is 17 amino acids long. The V segment lost 4 bases and the J segment 7 bases; nucleotides outside the gene matches: 13. Germline assignment: CDR1 SGHTA and CDR2 FQGNSA. CDR3 protein: CASSYRQGADTRNTIYF. Here the CDR3 DNA reads TGTGCCAGCAGCTACCGACAGGGGGCTGACACACGCAACACCATATATTTT.

The V and J genes are TRBV29-1 and TRBJ2-3, with 7 bases fitting TRBD1. J was trimmed by 3 bases and V by 4 bases; bases with no gene match: 1. Germline CDR1 SQVTM, CDR2 ANQGSEA. This CDR3 spans 12 amino acids. The CDR3, as DNA: TGCAGCGTTGGGGACAGAACAGATACGCAGTATTTT. Encoded protein: CSVGDRTDTQYF.

As DNA, the CDR3 is TGTGCCAGCAGCTTGGCTGTGAACACTGAAGCTTTCTTT. It yields the protein CASSLAVNTEAFF. V usage is TRBV5-6 and J usage is TRBJ1-1; the D is unclear. CDR3 length: 13 residues. Trimming removed 0 bases from V and 0 bases from J, with 3 bases in between. The germline CDR1 and CDR2 sequences are SGHDT and YYEEEE.

This chain joins TRBV6-6 and TRBJ1-1; a possible D gene is TRBD1 (5 bases). The CDR3 has 14 amino acids. CDR1 MNHNY and CDR2 SVGAGI come from the germline V gene (reference sequence). The V gene lost 6 bases and the J gene lost 3 bases, with 14 bases spanning the gap. The CDR3 coding sequence is TGTGCCAGCAGGAACAGGAGTCCATACACTGAAGCTTTCTTT. Protein sequence: CASRNRSPYTEAFF.

This clone was observed a handful of times. The chain recombines TRBV2 with TRBJ2-7; the D is unclear. Germline CDR1 is SNHLY and CDR2 is FYNNEI. There are 12 residues in the CDR3. The V and J ends lost 5 bases and 5 bases respectively, with 10 bases between them. As DNA, the CDR3 is TGTGCCAGCAGTTATTACATCCACGAGCAGTACTTC. This translates into CASSYYIHEQYF.

The chain carries TRBV19 and TRBJ1-1; 7 bases match TRBD1. Germline assignment: CDR1 LNHDA and CDR2 SQIVND (reference sequence). V lost 4 bases and J lost 2; bases outside the gene matches: 4. The CDR3 consists of 14 residues. The CDR3 bases are TGTGCCAGTAGTAAGGGGGCCGCAAACACTGAAGCTTTCTTT. As protein: CASSKGAANTEAFF. The full variable domain, in which reference TRBV19 and TRBJ1-1 provide the parts outside the CDR3, is DGGITQSPKYLFRKEGQNVTLSCEQNLNHDAMYWYRQDPGQGLRLIYYSQIVNDFQKGDIAEGYSVSREKKESFPLTVTSAQKNPTAFYLCASSKGAANTEAFFGQGTRLTVV.

V usage is TRBV6-2 or TRBV6-3 and J usage is TRBJ2-7; the D gene is possibly TRBD2 (5 bases). In germline, CDR1 is MNHEY, CDR2 SVGEGT. The CDR3 loop spans 13 amino acids. Trimming took off 6 bases at V and 1 base at J, with 10 bases between the two ends. CDR3 bases: TGTGCCAGCAGCCCCGGGGAGTCCTACGAGCAGTACTTC. As protein: CASSPGESYEQYF.

CDR3 region: CASSQAGVTEAFF. The CDR3 DNA reads TGTGCCAGCAGCCAGGCCGGAGTCACTGAAGCTTTCTTT. This sequence joins TRBV3-1 (or the pseudogene TRBV3-2) and TRBJ1-1, with no clear D. There are 13 residues in the CDR3. In germline, CDR1 is LGHDT, CDR2 YNNKEL (reference sequence). Trimming removed 3 bases at V and 4 bases at J, with 9 bases between.

The chain uses TRBV6-2 or TRBV6-3 and TRBJ2-1; 8 nucleotides align to TRBD2. After removal of 0 bases from V and 5 bases from J, the junction contained 12 bases not matched to a gene. Germline CDR1 is MNHEY and CDR2 is SVGEGT. The CDR3 has 18 residues. The CDR3 DNA reads TGTGCCAGCAGTTACTCAAGTAGCGGGATTAAGGGCCACAATGAGCAGTTCTTC. Amino acids: CASSYSSSGIKGHNEQFF.

CDR3 DNA: TGTGCCAGCAGTACACGACTAGCGGTCTACAATGAGCAGTTCTTC. As protein: CASSTRLAVYNEQFF. V gene TRBV5-4 combines with J gene TRBJ2-1, with 9 bases lining up with TRBD2. There are 15 residues in the CDR3. With 5 bases clipped from V and 3 bases from J, the junction kept 6 bases outside the gene matches. Germline lookup yields CDR1 SGHNT and CDR2 YYREEE (reference sequence).

The rearrangement links TRBV13 to TRBJ2-1; the D gene is possibly TRBD2 (5 bases). CDR3 length: 14 residues. V was shortened by 3 bases and J by 0 bases, with 6 bases between the two germline ends. The germline gives CDR1 PRHDT, CDR2 FYEKMQ (reference sequence). Written as DNA, the CDR3 is TGTGCCAGCAGCTTGAGGGTCTCCTACAATGAGCAGTTCTTC. Its translation is CASSLRVSYNEQFF.

The CDR3 loop reads CASSRGEDRAGANVLTF. CDR3 DNA sequence: TGTGCCAGCAGCCGGGGGGAGGACAGGGCTGGGGCCAACGTCCTGACTTTC. The J gene is TRBJ2-6, the V gene TRBV4-2; 8 bases match TRBD1. The CDR3 totals 17 residues. Germline assignment: CDR1 LGHNA and CDR2 YNFKEQ. After removal of 4 bases from V and 2 bases from J, the junction contained 7 bases not matched to a gene.

The gene calls are TRBV28 and TRBJ1-1, with D perhaps TRBD1 (6 bases). This CDR3 region has 18 residues. Germline CDR1 reads MDHEN; CDR2 reads SYDVKM. The V gene lost 0 bases and the J gene lost 2 bases, with 19 bases spanning the gap. CDR3 sequence reads: CASSLWPRTTGGNTEAFF. The CDR3 nucleotides are TGTGCCAGCAGTTTATGGCCGAGGACAACGGGGGGCAACACTGAAGCTTTCTTT.

The rearrangement links TRBV10-2 to TRBJ2-1; TRBD2 matches at 13 bases. The CDR3 loop spans 18 amino acids. Trimming took 0 bases from V and 7 from J; bases not matched to a gene: 9. CDR1 is WSHSY, CDR2 SAAADI, per germline. The CDR3 DNA reads as TGCGCCAGCAGTGAGTCGACTCTTGGACTAGCGGGAGCTAATGAGCAGTTCTTC. Residues: CASSESTLGLAGANEQFF.